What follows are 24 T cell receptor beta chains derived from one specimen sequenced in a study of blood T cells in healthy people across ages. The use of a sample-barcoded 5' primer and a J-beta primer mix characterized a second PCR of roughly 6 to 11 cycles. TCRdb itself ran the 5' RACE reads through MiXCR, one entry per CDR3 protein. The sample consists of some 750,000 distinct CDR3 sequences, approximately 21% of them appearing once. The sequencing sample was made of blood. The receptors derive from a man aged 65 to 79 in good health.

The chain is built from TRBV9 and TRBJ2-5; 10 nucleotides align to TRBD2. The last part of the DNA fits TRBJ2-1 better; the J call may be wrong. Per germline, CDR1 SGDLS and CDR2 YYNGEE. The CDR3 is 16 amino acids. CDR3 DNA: TGTGCCAGCAGCGCCTTAGCGGGGGGCGGTGGTCATGAGCAGTTCTTC. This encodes CASSALAGGGGHEQFF.

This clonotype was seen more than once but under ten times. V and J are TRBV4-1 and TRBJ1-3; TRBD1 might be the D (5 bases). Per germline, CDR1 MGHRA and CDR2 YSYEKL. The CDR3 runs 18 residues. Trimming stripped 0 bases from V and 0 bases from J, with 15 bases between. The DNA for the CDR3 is TGCGCCAGCAGCCAAGATGAAGGGACTTTCAGCTCTGGAAACACCATATATTTT. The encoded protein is CASSQDEGTFSSGNTIYF.

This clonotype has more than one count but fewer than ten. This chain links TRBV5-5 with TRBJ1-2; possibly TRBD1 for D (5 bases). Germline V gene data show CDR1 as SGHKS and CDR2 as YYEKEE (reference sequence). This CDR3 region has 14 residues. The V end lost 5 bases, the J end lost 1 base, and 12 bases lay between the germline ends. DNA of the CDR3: TGTGCCAGCAGTCCGGGGGTTATTAACTATGGCTACACCTTC. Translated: CASSPGVINYGYTF. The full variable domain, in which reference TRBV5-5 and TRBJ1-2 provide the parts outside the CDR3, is DAGVTQSPTHLIKTRGQQVTLRCSPISGHKSVSWYQQVLGQGPQFIFQYYEKEERGRGNFPDRFSARQFPNYSSELNVNALLLGDSALYLCASSPGVINYGYTFGSGTRLTVV.

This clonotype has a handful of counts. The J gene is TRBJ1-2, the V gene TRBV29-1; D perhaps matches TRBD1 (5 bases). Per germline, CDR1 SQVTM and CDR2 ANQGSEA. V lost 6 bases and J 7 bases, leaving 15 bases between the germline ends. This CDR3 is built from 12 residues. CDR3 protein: CSVYHGAGGYTF. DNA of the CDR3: TGCAGCGTCTACCATGGGGCCGGTGGCTACACCTTC. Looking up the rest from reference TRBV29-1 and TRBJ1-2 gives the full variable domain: SAVISQKPSRDICQRGTSLTIQCQVDSQVTMMFWYRQQPGQSLTLIATANQGSEATYESGFVIDKFPISRPNLTFSTLTVSNMSPEDSSIYLCSVYHGAGGYTFGSGTRLTVV.

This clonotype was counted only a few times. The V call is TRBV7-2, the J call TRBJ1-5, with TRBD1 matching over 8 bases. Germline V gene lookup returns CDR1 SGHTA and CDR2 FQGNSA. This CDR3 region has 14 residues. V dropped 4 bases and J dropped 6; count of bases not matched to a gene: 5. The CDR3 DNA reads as TGTGCCAGCAGCTCAGACAGGGGCAGTCAGCCCCAGCATTTT. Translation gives CASSSDRGSQPQHF. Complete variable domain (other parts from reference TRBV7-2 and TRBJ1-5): GAGVSQSPSNKVTEKGKDVELRCDPISGHTALYWYRQSLGQGLEFLIYFQGNSAPDKSGLPSDRFSAERTGGSVSTLTIQRTQQEDSAVYLCASSSDRGSQPQHFGDGTRLSIL.

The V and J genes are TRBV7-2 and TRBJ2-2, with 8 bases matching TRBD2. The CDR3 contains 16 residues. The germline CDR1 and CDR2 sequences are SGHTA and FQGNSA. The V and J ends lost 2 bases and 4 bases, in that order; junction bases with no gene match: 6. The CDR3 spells CASSLRSSGGTGELFF. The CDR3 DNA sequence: TGTGCCAGCAGCTTAAGATCCAGCGGGGGCACCGGGGAGCTGTTTTTT.

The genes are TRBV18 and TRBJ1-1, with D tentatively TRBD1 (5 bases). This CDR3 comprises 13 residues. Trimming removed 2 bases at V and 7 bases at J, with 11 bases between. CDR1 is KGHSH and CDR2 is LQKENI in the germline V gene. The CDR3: CASSPTGVHEAFF. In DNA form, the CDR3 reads TGTGCCAGCTCACCAACGGGGGTCCATGAAGCTTTCTTT.

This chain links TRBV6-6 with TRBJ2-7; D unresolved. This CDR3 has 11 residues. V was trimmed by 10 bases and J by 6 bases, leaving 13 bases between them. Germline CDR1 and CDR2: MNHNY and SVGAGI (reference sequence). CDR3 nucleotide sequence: TGTGCCACAACCGTAGGGCGCGAGCAGTACGTC. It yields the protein CATTVGREQYV.

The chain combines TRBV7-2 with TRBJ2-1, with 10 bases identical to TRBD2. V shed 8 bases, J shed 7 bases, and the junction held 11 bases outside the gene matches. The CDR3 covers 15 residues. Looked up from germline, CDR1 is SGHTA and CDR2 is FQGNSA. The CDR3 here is CASRELAGGLNEQFF. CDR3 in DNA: TGTGCCAGCCGGGAGTTAGCGGGGGGCCTTAATGAGCAGTTCTTC.

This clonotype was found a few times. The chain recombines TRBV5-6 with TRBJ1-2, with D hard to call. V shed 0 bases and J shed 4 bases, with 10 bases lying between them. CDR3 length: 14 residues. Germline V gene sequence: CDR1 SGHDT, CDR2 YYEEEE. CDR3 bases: TGTGCCAGCAGCTTGGGACCGACCGGCTATGGCTACACCTTC. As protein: CASSLGPTGYGYTF.

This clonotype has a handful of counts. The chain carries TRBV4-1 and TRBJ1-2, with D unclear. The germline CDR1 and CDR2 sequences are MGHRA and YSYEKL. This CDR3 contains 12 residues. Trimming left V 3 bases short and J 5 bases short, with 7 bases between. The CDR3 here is CASSHGVYGYTF. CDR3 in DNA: TGCGCCAGCAGCCATGGTGTTTATGGCTACACCTTC.

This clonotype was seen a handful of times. For the CDR3, the DNA is TGTGCCAGCAGCTTAGATCCGGACAGGCTGGAGCAGTTCTTC. Translating gives CASSLDPDRLEQFF. This chain connects TRBV11-2 to TRBJ2-5; 7 positions match TRBD1. The DNA matches TRBJ2-1 better at its end, which makes the J call doubtful. Per the germline V gene, CDR1 is SGHAT and CDR2 is FQNNGV. This CDR3 has 14 amino acids.

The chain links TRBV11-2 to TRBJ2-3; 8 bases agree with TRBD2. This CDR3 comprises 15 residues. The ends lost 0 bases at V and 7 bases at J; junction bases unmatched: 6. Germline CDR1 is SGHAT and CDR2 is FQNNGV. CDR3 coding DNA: TGTGCCAGCAGCTTAGATCCGGGGGGGATAAATACGCAGTATTTT. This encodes CASSLDPGGINTQYF.

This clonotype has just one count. The CDR3 is CSVPYGGLNYGYTF. The CDR3 region has the DNA TGCAGCGTACCATACGGGGGGCTAAACTATGGCTACACCTTC. The chain links TRBV29-1 to TRBJ1-2, with D maybe TRBD1 (6 bases). V was clipped by 6 bases and J by 2 bases, with 16 bases between them. The CDR3 contains 14 residues. Per the germline V gene, CDR1 is SQVTM and CDR2 is ANQGSEA.

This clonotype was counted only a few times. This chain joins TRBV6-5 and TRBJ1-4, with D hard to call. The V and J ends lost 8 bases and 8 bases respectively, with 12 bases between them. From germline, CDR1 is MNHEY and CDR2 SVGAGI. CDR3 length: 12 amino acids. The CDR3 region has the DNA TGTGCCAGCGGCAAATTGAGAGAAAAACTGTTTTTT. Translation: CASGKLREKLFF.

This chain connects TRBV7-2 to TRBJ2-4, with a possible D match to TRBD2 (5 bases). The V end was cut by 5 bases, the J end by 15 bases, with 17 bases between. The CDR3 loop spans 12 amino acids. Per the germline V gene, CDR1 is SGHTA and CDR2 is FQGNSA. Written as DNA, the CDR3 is TGTGCCAGCAGCCATGAGGGTGGGCCTTGGTACTTC. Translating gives CASSHEGGPWYF.

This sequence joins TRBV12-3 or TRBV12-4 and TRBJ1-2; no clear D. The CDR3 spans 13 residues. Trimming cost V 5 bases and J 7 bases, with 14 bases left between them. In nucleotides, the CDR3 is TGTGCCAGCAGTCCCAGTGTCCGCCGTGGCTACACCTTC. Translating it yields CASSPSVRRGYTF.

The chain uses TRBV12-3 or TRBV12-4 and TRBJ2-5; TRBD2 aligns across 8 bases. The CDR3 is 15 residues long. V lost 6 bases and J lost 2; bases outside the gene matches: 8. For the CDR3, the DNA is TGTGCCAGCAGCCTTTATGGCGGGGGGCAAGAGACCCAGTACTTC. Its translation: CASSLYGGGQETQYF.

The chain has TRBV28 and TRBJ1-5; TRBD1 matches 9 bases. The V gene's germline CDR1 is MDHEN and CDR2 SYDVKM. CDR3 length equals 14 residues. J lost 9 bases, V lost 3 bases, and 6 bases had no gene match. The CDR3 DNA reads TGTGCCAGCAGTTTTGGGACAGGGAAGTCGCCCCAGCATTTT. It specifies CASSFGTGKSPQHF.

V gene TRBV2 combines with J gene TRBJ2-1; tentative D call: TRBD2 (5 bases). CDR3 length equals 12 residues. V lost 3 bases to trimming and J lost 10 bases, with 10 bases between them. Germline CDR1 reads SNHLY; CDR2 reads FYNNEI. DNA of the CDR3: TGTGCCAGCAGTGACGAGCGGCCCGAGCAGTTCTTC. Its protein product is CASSDERPEQFF.

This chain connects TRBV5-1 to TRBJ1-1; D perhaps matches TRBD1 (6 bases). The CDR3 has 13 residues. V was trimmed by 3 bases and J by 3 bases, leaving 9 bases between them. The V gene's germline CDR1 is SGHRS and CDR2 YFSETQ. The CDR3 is CASSSGGYTEAFF. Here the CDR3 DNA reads TGCGCCAGCAGCTCGGGGGGCTACACTGAAGCTTTCTTT.

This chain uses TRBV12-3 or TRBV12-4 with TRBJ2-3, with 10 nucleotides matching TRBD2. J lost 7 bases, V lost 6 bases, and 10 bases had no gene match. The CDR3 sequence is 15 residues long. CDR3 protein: CASSPGLAKDYTQYF. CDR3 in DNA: TGTGCCAGCAGCCCGGGACTAGCGAAAGATTATACGCAGTATTTT.

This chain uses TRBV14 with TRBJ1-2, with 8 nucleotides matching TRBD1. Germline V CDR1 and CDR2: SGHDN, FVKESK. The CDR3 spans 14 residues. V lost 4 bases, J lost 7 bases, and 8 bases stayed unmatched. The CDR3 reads CASSLGQGGGGYTF. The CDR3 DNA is TGTGCCAGCAGCCTCGGACAGGGAGGAGGTGGCTACACCTTC.

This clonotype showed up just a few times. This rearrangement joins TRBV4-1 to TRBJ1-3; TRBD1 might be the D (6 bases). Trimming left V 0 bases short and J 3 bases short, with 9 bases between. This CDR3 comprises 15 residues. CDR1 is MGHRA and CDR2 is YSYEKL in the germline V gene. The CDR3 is CASSQDQGSGNTIYF. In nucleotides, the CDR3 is TGCGCCAGCAGCCAAGATCAGGGGAGTGGAAACACCATATATTTT.